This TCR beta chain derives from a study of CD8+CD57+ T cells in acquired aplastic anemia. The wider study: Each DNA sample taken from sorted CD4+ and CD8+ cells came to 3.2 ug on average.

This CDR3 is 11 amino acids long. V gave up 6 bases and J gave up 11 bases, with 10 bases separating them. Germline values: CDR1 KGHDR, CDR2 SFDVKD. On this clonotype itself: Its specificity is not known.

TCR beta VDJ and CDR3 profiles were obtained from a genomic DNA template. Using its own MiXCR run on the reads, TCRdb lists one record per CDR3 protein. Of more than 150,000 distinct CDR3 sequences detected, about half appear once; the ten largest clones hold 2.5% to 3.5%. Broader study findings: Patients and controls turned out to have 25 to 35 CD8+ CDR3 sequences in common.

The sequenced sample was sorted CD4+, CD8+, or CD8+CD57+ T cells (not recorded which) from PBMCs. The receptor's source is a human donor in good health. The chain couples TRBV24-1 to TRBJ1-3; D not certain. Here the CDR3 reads CATSYGNAIYF. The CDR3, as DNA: TGTGCCACCAGTTATGGAAATGCCATATATTTT.